These T cell receptor beta chains were read from a single sample in a study of cytomegalovirus exposure and HLA in healthy donors. TCRdb keeps only in-frame clones here, not all; method: immunoSEQ multiplex PCR. The sample includes about 130,000 clones, around four fifths of them seen just once. Material for sequencing was PBMCs. These receptors came from a man aged 18 to 30 in good health and CMV-seropositive. The CDR3 runs from the conserved cysteine through the conserved F or W. A D gene is named only where the DNA matches it firmly. Some rows have no size entry. The others give once, few or many, or a class for an expanded clone.

NA	TRBV6-5	TRBD1	TRBJ2-7	CASSFGQGDYEQYF	TGTGCCAGCAGTTTCGGACAGGGGGACTACGAGCAGTACTTC
NA	TRBV5-6	NA	TRBJ1-2	CASSSSWPGPNYGYTF	TGTGCCAGCAGCTCATCCTGGCCAGGCCCCAACTATGGCTACACCTTC
few	TRBV6-6	NA	TRBJ2-3	CASSYSKGWDSDTQYF	TGTGCCAGCAGTTACTCGAAGGGGTGGGACTCAGATACGCAGTATTTT
NA	TRBV30	TRBD1	TRBJ1-5	CAWKTGAGNQPQHF	TGTGCCTGGAAGACAGGGGCTGGCAATCAGCCCCAGCATTTT
NA	TRBV27	TRBD2	TRBJ2-2	CASRSGVNTGELFF	TGTGCCAGCAGGAGCGGGGTAAACACCGGGGAGCTGTTTTTT
NA	TRBV7-3	TRBD2	TRBJ2-1	CASSLAGGPNEQFF	TGTGCCAGCAGCTTAGCGGGGGGGCCTAATGAGCAGTTCTTC
NA	TRBV14	TRBD2	TRBJ2-5	CASSNWETSGAQETQYF	TGTGCCAGCAGCAACTGGGAGACTAGCGGGGCCCAAGAGACCCAGTACTTC
few	TRBV19	TRBD2	TRBJ2-7	CASSIANSGVYEQYF	TGTGCCAGTAGTATAGCGAATAGCGGGGTCTACGAGCAGTACTTC
NA	TRBV27	NA	TRBJ1-1	CASSLSGGNTEAFF	TGTGCCAGCAGTTTATCAGGAGGGAACACTGAAGCTTTCTTT
NA	TRBV6-5	NA	TRBJ2-7	CASSFTGIYEQYF	TGTGCCAGCAGTTTCACCGGGATCTACGAGCAGTACTTC
NA	TRBV7-2	NA	TRBJ1-2	CAPRQAANYGYTF	TGTGCCCCCCGGCAGGCCGCTAACTATGGCTACACCTTC
once	TRBV19	NA	TRBJ1-1	CASSIATAANTEAFF	TGTGCCAGTAGTATAGCCACGGCGGCGAACACTGAAGCTTTCTTT
once	TRBV7-2	NA	TRBJ2-7	CASSFEVSYEQYF	TGTGCCAGCAGCTTTGAGGTCTCCTACGAGCAGTACTTC
NA	TRBV4-1	TRBD2	TRBJ2-5	CASSQRGTSGDQETQYF	TGCGCCAGCAGCCAAAGGGGGACTAGCGGGGACCAAGAGACCCAGTACTTC
few	TRBV30	NA	TRBJ2-5	CAWRNGGSETQYF	TGTGCCTGGCGCAACGGTGGTTCGGAGACCCAGTACTTC
NA	TRBV4-1	NA	TRBJ1-1	CASSQEYGPTLMNTEAFF	TGCGCCAGCAGCCAAGAATACGGTCCTACTCTTATGAACACTGAAGCTTTCTTT
NA	TRBV28	NA	TRBJ2-7	CASSLSEQYF	TGTGCCAGCAGTTTATCAGAGCAGTACTTC
few	TRBV6-5	NA	TRBJ1-1	CASSPGRNTEAFF	TGTGCCAGCAGTCCCGGTCGGAACACTGAAGCTTTCTTT
few	TRBV18	TRBD2	TRBJ2-3	CASSPGLAGLEDTQYF	TGTGCCAGCTCACCAGGGCTAGCGGGGTTGGAAGATACGCAGTATTTT
NA	TRBV13	TRBD2	TRBJ2-1	CASSLSGYSYNEQFF	TGTGCCAGCAGCCTTAGCGGGTACTCCTACAATGAGCAGTTCTTC
NA	TRBV5-4	NA	TRBJ1-6	CASSLEGSRSPLHF	TGTGCCAGCAGCTTGGAGGGGTCCCGGTCACCCCTCCACTTT
NA	TRBV29-1	TRBD1	TRBJ1-4	CSVVVPGTGDEKLFF	TGCAGCGTTGTTGTCCCCGGGACAGGGGATGAAAAACTGTTTTTT
NA	TRBV19	NA	TRBJ2-7	CASSTILGHEQYF	TGTGCCAGTAGTACGATCCTGGGCCACGAGCAGTACTTC
NA	TRBV5-4	NA	TRBJ1-6	CASSNPGESPLHF	TGTGCCAGCAGCAACCCAGGGGAATCACCCCTCCACTTT
NA	TRBV4-1	NA	TRBJ1-1	CASSQSGEGNPNTEAFF	TGCGCCAGCAGCCAATCTGGGGAGGGGAACCCAAACACTGAAGCTTTCTTT
NA	TRBV5-1	TRBD1	TRBJ2-1	CASSLAGTGYNEQFF	TGCGCCAGCAGCTTGGCCGGGACAGGGTACAATGAGCAGTTCTTC